Listed below are T cell receptor beta chains from one sample, sequenced in a study of T cells in Graves' hyperthyroidism and ophthalmopathy. A single record per CDR3 protein comes from TCRdb applying MiXCR to the multiplex PCR reads. The sample carries 550,000 to 850,000 distinct CDR3 sequences, over 15% recorded once. Sequenced sample: blood. These receptors originate from a woman between 45 and 65 years old with Graves' hyperthyroidism that later progressed to Graves' ophthalmopathy. The conserved cysteine and the conserved F or W are not part of the CDR3 here. The D gene is left open where the match is weak. Size is stated for part of the rows, as once, few or many counts, or as a class when the clone is expanded.

d_gene | abundance | j_gene | v_gene | CDR3aa
NA | many | TRBJ1-5 | TRBV11-2 | ASSPDSGDQPQH
TRBD1 | NA | TRBJ1-3 | TRBV29-1 | SVKGTGGGNTIY
NA | NA | TRBJ1-4 | TRBV5-8 | ASSLGVPTNEKLF
NA | NA | TRBJ1-1 | TRBV19 | ASSMQGLWDTEAF
NA | few | TRBJ2-5 | TRBV18 | ASSPPPGRIYQETQY
TRBD1 | few | TRBJ2-1 | TRBV3-1 | ASSQDTDRGREQF
NA | NA | TRBJ1-5 | TRBV27 | ASSLWGGVNQPQH
TRBD2 | NA | TRBJ2-5 | TRBV7-9 | ASSTRGGQETQY
TRBD2 | NA | TRBJ2-5 | TRBV27 | AILAGGQETQY
NA | many | TRBJ1-6 | TRBV3-1 | ASSQESWALH
NA | many | TRBJ1-2 | TRBV12-3/TRBV12-4 | ASSHDPNRIHGYT
NA | many | TRBJ2-1 | TRBV2 | ATNRDLYNEQF
TRBD1 | NA | TRBJ1-2 | TRBV7-3 | ASSSRDRGRDYGYT
NA | few | TRBJ2-1 | TRBV14 | ASSQGTTSYNEQF
NA | NA | TRBJ1-1 | TRBV2 | ASSERGGAQAF
NA | many | TRBJ2-1 | TRBV7-9 | AIDQVPANSYNEQF
NA | NA | TRBJ1-3 | TRBV12-3/TRBV12-4 | ASSLDVAGPYTIY
NA | NA | TRBJ1-4 | TRBV6-1 | ASSEAQPPNEKLF
NA | NA | TRBJ1-4 | TRBV19 | ASSIGGTNEKLF
NA | many | TRBJ2-7 | TRBV6-1 | ASSPPGIYEQY
NA | NA | TRBJ1-2 | TRBV12-3/TRBV12-4 | ASQKGTYGYT
NA | few | TRBJ1-5 | TRBV28 | ASSLYTIYSNQPQH
TRBD1 | many | TRBJ1-1 | TRBV18 | ASSPGGQQNTEAF
NA | NA | TRBJ2-3 | TRBV27 | ASSLKFIWGMIDTQY
NA | many | TRBJ1-1 | TRBV20-1 | SARGGGSTEAF
TRBD1 | NA | TRBJ2-6 | TRBV3-1 | ASSLRWQGDGNVLT
NA | few | TRBJ1-1 | TRBV5-6 | ASSLVGATNTEAF
NA | many | TRBJ1-3 | TRBV2 | ASSANGNTIY
NA | many | TRBJ2-2 | TRBV7-8 | ASSLAGQTTGELF
NA | many | TRBJ2-7 | TRBV3-1 | ASSPNSGASGEQY
NA | many | TRBJ2-4 | TRBV30 | ALVRDTVAKNIQY
TRBD1 | many | TRBJ2-1 | TRBV2 | ARSRGPGENNEQF
TRBD1 | NA | TRBJ1-2 | TRBV29-1 | SVPEAQGAGYGYT
TRBD2 | many | TRBJ2-1 | TRBV5-6 | ASSFFLAGGSYNEQF
TRBD1 | many | TRBJ1-2 | TRBV5-1 | ASSSGQGLHGYT
TRBD1 | NA | TRBJ2-2 | TRBV11-2 | ASRSWTGNTGELF
NA | many | TRBJ2-5 | TRBV5-1 | ASSLVGGLQETQY